The clone carrying this T cell receptor (beta chain) was detected many times. What it binds is unknown. Unique molecular identifiers were added to individual cDNA molecules. TCRdb re-analysed the 5' RACE reads in MiXCR, keeping a single row per CDR3 protein. The table records around 21,000 distinct CDR3 sequences, 5.7% of them present only once. The sample belongs to a study of early T cells in non-severe SARS-CoV-2 infection. Across the whole study: Chains from this unsorted whole-blood bulk RNA could not be paired. General study findings and limits: Matching with VDJdb favored anti-spike CD8 responses (missing private and CD4 specificities).

J was trimmed by 8 bases and V by 7 bases; bases with no gene match: 14. This CDR3 has 15 residues. Germline CDR1 and CDR2: SGHTA and FQGNSA. The sample here was whole blood, taken at baseline. J is TRBJ1-2 and V is TRBV7-2, with 9 positions matching TRBD1. This TCR came from an adult who was a healthcare worker with PCR-confirmed SARS-CoV-2 infection or an uninfected control (not recorded which). The CDR3 loop is CASTQFPDRGSGYTF. The CDR3 nucleotides read TGTGCCAGCACCCAGTTCCCCGACAGGGGGAGCGGCTACACCTTC.